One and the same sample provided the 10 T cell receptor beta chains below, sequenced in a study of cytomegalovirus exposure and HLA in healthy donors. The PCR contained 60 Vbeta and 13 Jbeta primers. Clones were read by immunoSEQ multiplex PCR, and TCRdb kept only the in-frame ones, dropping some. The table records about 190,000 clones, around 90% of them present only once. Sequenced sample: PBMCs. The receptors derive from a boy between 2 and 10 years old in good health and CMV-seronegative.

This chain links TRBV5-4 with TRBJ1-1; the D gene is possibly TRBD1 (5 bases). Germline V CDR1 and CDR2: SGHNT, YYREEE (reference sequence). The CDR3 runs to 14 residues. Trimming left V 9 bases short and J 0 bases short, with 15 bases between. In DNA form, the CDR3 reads TGTGCCACTACACTCGACAGACTGAACACTGAAGCTTTCTTT. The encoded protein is CATTLDRLNTEAFF.

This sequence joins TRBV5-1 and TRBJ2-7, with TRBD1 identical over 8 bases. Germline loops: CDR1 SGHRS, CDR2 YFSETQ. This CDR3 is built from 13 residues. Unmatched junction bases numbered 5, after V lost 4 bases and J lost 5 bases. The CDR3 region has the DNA TGCGCCAGCAGCATGGACAGGGTAAACGAGCAGTACTTC. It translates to CASSMDRVNEQYF.

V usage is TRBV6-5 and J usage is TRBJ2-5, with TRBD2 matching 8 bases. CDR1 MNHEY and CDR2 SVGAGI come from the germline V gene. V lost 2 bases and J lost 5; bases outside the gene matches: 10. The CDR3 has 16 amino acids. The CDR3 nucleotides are TGTGCCAGCAGTTACCGTGGTAGCGGGGAGGGGGAGACCCAGTACTTC. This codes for CASSYRGSGEGETQYF.

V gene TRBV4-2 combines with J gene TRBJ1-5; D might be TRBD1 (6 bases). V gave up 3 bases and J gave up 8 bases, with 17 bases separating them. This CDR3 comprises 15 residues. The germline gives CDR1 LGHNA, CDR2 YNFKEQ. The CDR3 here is CASSHPGTTLEPQHF. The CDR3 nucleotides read TGTGCCAGCAGCCACCCCGGGACAACTTTGGAGCCCCAGCATTTT.

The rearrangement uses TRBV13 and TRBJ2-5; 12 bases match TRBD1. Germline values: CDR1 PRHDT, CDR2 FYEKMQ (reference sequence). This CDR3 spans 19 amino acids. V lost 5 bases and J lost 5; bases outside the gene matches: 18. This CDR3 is CASSPPIRDRGRGGETQYF. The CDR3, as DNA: TGTGCCAGCAGCCCACCTATCCGGGACAGGGGGCGCGGGGGGGAGACCCAGTACTTC.

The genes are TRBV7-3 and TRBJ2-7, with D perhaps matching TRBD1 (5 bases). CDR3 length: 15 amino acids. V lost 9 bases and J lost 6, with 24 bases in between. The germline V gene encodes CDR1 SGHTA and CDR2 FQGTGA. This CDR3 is CASSPGHATVGEQYF. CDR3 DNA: TGTGCCAGTTCACCCGGACACGCGACAGTCGGCGAGCAGTACTTC.

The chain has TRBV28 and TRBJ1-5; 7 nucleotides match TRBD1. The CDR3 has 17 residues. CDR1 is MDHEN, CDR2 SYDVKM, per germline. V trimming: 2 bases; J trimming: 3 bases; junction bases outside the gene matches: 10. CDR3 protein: CASSLLLGTEYNQPQHF. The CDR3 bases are TGTGCCAGCAGTTTACTATTGGGGACAGAGTACAATCAGCCCCAGCATTTT.

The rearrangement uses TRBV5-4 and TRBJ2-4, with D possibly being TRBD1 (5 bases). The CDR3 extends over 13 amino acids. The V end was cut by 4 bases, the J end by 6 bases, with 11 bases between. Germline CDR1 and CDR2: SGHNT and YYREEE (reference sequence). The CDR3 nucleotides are TGTGCCAGCAGCGACCCCCAGGGAAACATTCAGTACTTC. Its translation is CASSDPQGNIQYF. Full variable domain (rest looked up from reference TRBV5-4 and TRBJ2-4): ETGVTQSPTHLIKTRGQQVTLRCSSQSGHNTVSWYQQALGQGPQFIFQYYREEENGRGNFPPRFSGLQFPNYSSELNVNALELDDSALYLCASSDPQGNIQYFGAGTRLSVL.

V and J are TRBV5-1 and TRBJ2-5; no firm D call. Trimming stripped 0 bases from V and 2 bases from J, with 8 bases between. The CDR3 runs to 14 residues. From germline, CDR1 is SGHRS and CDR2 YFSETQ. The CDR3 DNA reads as TGCGCCAGCAGCTTGGGTCCGGAGCAAGAGACCCAGTACTTC. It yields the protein CASSLGPEQETQYF.

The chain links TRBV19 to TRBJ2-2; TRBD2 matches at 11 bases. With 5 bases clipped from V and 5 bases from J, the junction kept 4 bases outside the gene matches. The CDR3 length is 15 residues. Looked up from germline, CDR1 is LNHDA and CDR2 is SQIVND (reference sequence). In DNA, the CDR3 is TGTGCCAGTAGTCTCCGACTAGCGGGGACCGGGGAGCTGTTTTTT. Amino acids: CASSLRLAGTGELFF.